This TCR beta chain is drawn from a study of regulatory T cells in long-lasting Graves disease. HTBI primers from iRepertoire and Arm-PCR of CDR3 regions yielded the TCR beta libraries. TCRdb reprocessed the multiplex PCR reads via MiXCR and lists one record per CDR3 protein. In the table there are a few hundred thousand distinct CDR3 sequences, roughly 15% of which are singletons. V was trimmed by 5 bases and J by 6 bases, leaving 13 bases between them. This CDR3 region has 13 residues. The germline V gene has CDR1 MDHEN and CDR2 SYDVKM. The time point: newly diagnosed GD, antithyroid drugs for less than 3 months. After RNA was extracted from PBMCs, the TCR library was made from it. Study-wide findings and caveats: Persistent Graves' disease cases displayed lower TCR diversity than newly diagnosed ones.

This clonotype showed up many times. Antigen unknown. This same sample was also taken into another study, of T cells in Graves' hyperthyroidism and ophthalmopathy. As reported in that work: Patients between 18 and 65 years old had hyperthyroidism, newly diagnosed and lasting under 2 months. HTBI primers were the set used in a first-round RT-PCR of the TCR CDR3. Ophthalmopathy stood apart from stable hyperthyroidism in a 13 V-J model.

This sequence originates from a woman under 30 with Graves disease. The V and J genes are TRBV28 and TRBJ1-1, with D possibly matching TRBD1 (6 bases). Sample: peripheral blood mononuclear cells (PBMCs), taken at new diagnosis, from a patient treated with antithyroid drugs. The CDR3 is CASSKGGRPEAFF. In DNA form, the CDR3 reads TGTGCCAGCAGTAAAGGGGGGCGGCCTGAAGCTTTCTTT. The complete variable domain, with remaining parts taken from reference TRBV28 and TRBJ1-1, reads DVKVTQSSRYLVKRTGEKVFLECVQDMDHENMFWYRQDPGLGLRLIYFSYDVKMKEKGDIPEGYSVSREKKERFSLILESASTNQTSMYLCASSKGGRPEAFFGQGTRLTVV.